Listed below are T cell receptor beta chains from one sample, sequenced in a study of radiotherapy plus CTLA-4 blockade in lung cancer. Profiling relied on immunoSEQ multiplex PCR, and the TCRdb table lists in-frame clones only, not all of them. The sample records about 78,000 clones, 70% to 90% being singletons. The specimen was peripheral blood, collected from a patient treated with radiotherapy plus ipilimumab. Receptor source: a human donor with non-small cell lung cancer who had stable disease on radiotherapy plus ipilimumab. Both conserved end residues are part of each CDR3. A D gene is named only where the DNA matches it firmly. Clone size is not always given. Where it is, it says once, few, many or a class for expanded clones.

V gene	clone size	D gene	J gene	CDR3 protein	CDR3 DNA
TRBV6-6	NA	NA	TRBJ2-7	CASSYGSAGREQYF	TGTGCCAGCAGTTACGGTAGCGCCGGCCGGGAGCAGTACTTC
TRBV7-3	few	NA	TRBJ2-2	CASSLPGTGELFF	TGTGCCAGCAGCTTACCGGGAACCGGGGAGCTGTTTTTT
TRBV6-5	NA	TRBD2	TRBJ2-3	CASSLSGGASDTQYF	TGTGCCAGCAGTTTGAGCGGGGGGGCCTCAGATACGCAGTATTTT
TRBV4-1	NA	NA	TRBJ1-2	CASSQDDEEGGGYTF	TGCGCCAGCAGCCAAGATGATGAGGAGGGAGGGGGCTACACCTTC
TRBV5-4	NA	TRBD2	TRBJ2-1	CASSSGVAGGLDEQFF	TGTGCCAGCAGCTCTGGGGTAGCGGGAGGGCTGGATGAGCAGTTCTTC
TRBV30	NA	NA	TRBJ1-5	CAWSPPHEGQGLSHQPQHF	TGTGCCTGGAGTCCCCCCCATGAAGGGCAGGGGTTATCACATCAGCCCCAGCATTTT
TRBV1	once	NA	TRBJ1-2	CTSSQVFESGTGGKANYGYTF	TGCACCAGCAGCCAAGTATTCGAATCCGGGACAGGGGGAAAAGCTAACTATGGCTACACCTTC
TRBV5-1	few	NA	TRBJ2-5	CASSPGGGRQQQETQYF	TGCGCCAGCAGCCCCGGGGGCGGACGTCAGCAACAAGAGACCCAGTACTTC
TRBV9	once	NA	TRBJ2-6	CASSVAGTGANVLTF	TGTGCCAGCAGCGTAGCTGGGACCGGGGCCAACGTCCTGACTTTC
TRBV6-6	once	NA	TRBJ1-5	CASTGGSNQPQHF	TGTGCCAGCACAGGAGGGAGCAATCAGCCCCAGCATTTT
TRBV6-5	NA	TRBD1	TRBJ1-3	CASSSTGGSGNTIYF	TGTGCCAGCAGTTCCACAGGGGGTTCTGGAAACACCATATATTTT
TRBV20-1	NA	NA	TRBJ2-1	CSAGTSGEQFF	TGCAGCGCCGGGACCTCGGGTGAGCAGTTCTTC
TRBV2	NA	NA	TRBJ2-5	CASSPSGGLGETQYF	TGTGCCAGCAGTCCTTCAGGGGGGTTGGGAGAGACCCAGTACTTC
TRBV18	NA	TRBD1	TRBJ1-4	CASSAGTGDEKLFF	TGTGCCAGCTCGGCCGGGACAGGGGATGAAAAACTGTTTTTT
TRBV5-1	NA	NA	TRBJ2-3	CASRSSDTQYF	TGCGCCAGCAGGTCTTCGGATACGCAGTATTTT
TRBV6-5	NA	TRBD2	TRBJ2-7	CASSYSRTSREQYF	TGTGCCAGCAGTTACTCTAGGACTAGCCGGGAGCAGTACTTC
TRBV4-1	NA	NA	TRBJ2-2	CASSHGGGELFF	TGCGCCAGCAGCCATGGTGGCGGGGAGCTGTTTTTT
TRBV30	few	NA	TRBJ1-3	CAWSPNGGNTIYF	TGTGCCTGGAGCCCAAACGGGGGAAACACCATATATTTT
TRBV5-3	NA	TRBD1	TRBJ2-7	CARSLGDRVYNEQYF	TGTGCCAGAAGCTTAGGGGACAGGGTTTACAACGAGCAGTACTTC
TRBV29-1	NA	TRBD1	TRBJ1-5	CSAGQGNQPQHF	TGCAGCGCGGGACAGGGGAATCAGCCCCAGCATTTT
TRBV5-1	once	TRBD1	TRBJ2-4	CASSSGTGVVAKNIQYF	TGCGCCAGCAGCTCCGGGACAGGGGTTGTAGCCAAAAACATTCAGTACTTC
TRBV7-9	NA	NA	TRBJ1-5	CASSLKSGVGNQPQHF	TGTGCCAGCAGCCTAAAGAGCGGGGTTGGCAATCAGCCCCAGCATTTT
TRBV9	NA	TRBD2	TRBJ2-1	CASSVGTSGNNEQFF	TGTGCCAGCAGCGTTGGGACTAGCGGGAACAATGAGCAGTTCTTC
TRBV5-1	NA	NA	TRBJ1-1	CASSPTVQNTEAFF	TGCGCCAGCAGCCCGACAGTCCAGAACACTGAAGCTTTCTTT
TRBV19	NA	NA	TRBJ1-1	CASSRPGTMNTEAFF	TGTGCCAGTAGTAGGCCCGGGACCATGAACACTGAAGCTTTCTTT
TRBV2	NA	NA	TRBJ2-7	CASSERGVSYEQYF	TGTGCCAGCAGTGAGAGGGGGGTCTCCTACGAGCAGTACTTC
TRBV27	NA	NA	TRBJ2-5	CATRTGTQETQYF	TGTGCCACAAGAACCGGGACCCAAGAGACCCAGTACTTC
TRBV5-8	few	TRBD1	TRBJ1-4	CASSLGVRGRTSNEKLFF	TGTGCCAGCAGCTTAGGGGTCAGGGGGCGAACATCAAATGAAAAACTGTTTTTT
TRBV9	NA	TRBD2	TRBJ2-1	CASSYSGSNNEQFF	TGTGCCAGCAGCTATAGCGGGAGTAACAATGAGCAGTTCTTC
TRBV5-1	NA	NA	TRBJ2-5	CASSLTSQGLGEQYF	TGCGCCAGCAGCTTAACGTCCCAGGGCTTGGGGGAGCAGTACTTC
TRBV28	NA	TRBD1	TRBJ2-7	CARDRGEQYF	TGTGCCAGGGACAGGGGCGAGCAGTACTTC
TRBV11-2	NA	NA	TRBJ2-7	CASSNRSGHSSYEQYF	TGTGCCAGCAGCAACCGATCGGGACACAGCTCCTACGAGCAGTACTTC
TRBV5-6	NA	NA	TRBJ2-1	CASSLAGLTYNEQFF	TGTGCCAGCAGCTTGGCAGGTTTAACCTACAATGAGCAGTTCTTC
TRBV7-6	once	NA	TRBJ2-1	CASSLALRSLYNEQFF	TGTGCCAGCAGCTTAGCGCTCCGCAGCCTATACAATGAGCAGTTCTTC
TRBV5-1	once	TRBD1	TRBJ2-5	CASSGTGGQETQYF	TGCGCCAGCAGCGGGACAGGGGGCCAAGAGACCCAGTACTTC
TRBV2	once	TRBD1	TRBJ1-5	CASSRTGFGNQPQHF	TGTGCCAGCAGTCGGACAGGGTTCGGCAATCAGCCCCAGCATTTT
TRBV11-2	once	NA	TRBJ2-7	CASSLAWGDTGEYEQYF	TGTGCCAGCAGCCTAGCTTGGGGGGACACGGGGGAGTACGAGCAGTACTTC
TRBV7-2	NA	NA	TRBJ2-5	CASSFYGKETQYF	TGTGCCAGCAGCTTTTACGGAAAAGAGACCCAGTACTTC
TRBV7-2	NA	TRBD2	TRBJ2-7	CASSLGTSGAPYEQYF	TGTGCCAGCAGCTTAGGGACTAGCGGGGCACCCTACGAGCAGTACTTC
TRBV5-4	NA	TRBD1	TRBJ2-5	CASSLAGTGGETQYF	TGTGCCAGCAGCTTGGCCGGGACAGGGGGAGAGACCCAGTACTTC
TRBV30	NA	NA	TRBJ1-1	CAWSDGGRGEAFF	TGTGCCTGGAGTGACGGGGGCCGGGGTGAAGCTTTCTTT
TRBV10-2	NA	NA	TRBJ1-5	CATRGEGRVQPQHF	TGCGCCACCCGTGGTGAGGGGAGGGTGCAGCCCCAGCATTTT
TRBV5-4	NA	TRBD1	TRBJ2-4	CASSYSGTGRNIQYF	TGTGCCAGCAGCTACTCCGGGACAGGGAGAAACATTCAGTACTTC
TRBV9	once	TRBD2	TRBJ2-1	CASSPLGLALNNEQFF	TGTGCCAGCAGCCCCCTTGGACTAGCGCTTAACAATGAGCAGTTCTTC
TRBV6-1	NA	NA	TRBJ2-3	CASSELAANTQYF	TGTGCCAGCAGTGAGTTAGCGGCTAATACGCAGTATTTT
TRBV5-8	NA	TRBD1	TRBJ2-7	CASRIDRGGGYEQYF	TGTGCCAGCAGAATCGACAGGGGAGGAGGATACGAGCAGTACTTC
TRBV9	NA	TRBD2	TRBJ2-3	CAGTPGLAKSTQYF	TGTGCCGGAACCCCCGGACTAGCTAAATCTACGCAGTATTTT
TRBV6-5	NA	NA	TRBJ1-2	CASSPIRDSYGYTF	TGTGCCAGCAGTCCCATACGGGACTCCTATGGCTACACCTTC